This TCR beta chain was retrieved from a study of T cell responses to AZD1222 COVID-19 vaccine (dated by TCRdb to about 2021). Regarding the complete study: AZD1222 recipients with second doses at about 4 weeks or about 12 weeks were pooled, because spike-specific TCR depth and breadth did not differ between schedules. TCR sequencing was performed for roughly 250 trial participants, of whom about 210 were given two doses of AZD1222 and around 25 were given two doses of MenACWY control vaccine. Trial participants were enrolled into age subgroups of 18-55, 56-69 and 70-plus years, which contained about 150, 28 and 57 TCR-sequenced participants, respectively.

This specimen's time point label, per the study, means: baseline before first vaccination. Samples from vaccinated people were obtained from the UK trials COV001 and COV002, which included a single-blind randomized controlled phase 2/3 trial of AZD1222 (ChAdOx1 nCoV-19) in healthy adults. For TCRbeta chain sequencing, PBMC samples were collected from trial participants at day 0 and at day 28 after the second dose. With respect to this clone: Its cognate antigen has yet to be identified. Base qualities are not provided; no much larger clone lies one nucleotide away.

The CDR3 regions of human TCRbeta chains were subjected to immunosequencing. The published analysis was carried out like this. Repertoire TCRs were matched against a reference library of SARS-CoV-2-specific TCRs generated with the MIRA antigen-specificity platform. Breadth was defined as the fraction of unique TCRs that were SARS-CoV-2-associated. Depth was defined as the fraction of total T cells that were SARS-CoV-2-associated. Using the MIRA data, each spike-specific TCR was assigned both to the spike region to which the TCR was reactive and to a CD4 or CD8 class. Log10-transformed breadth and depth values were compared by one-way ANOVA with Sidak's multiple comparisons tests. The source is immuneACCESS, and TCRdb retained only in-frame sequences with V and J called. Part of the clones is not carried over; for the studies checked, unresolved V genes explain less than half of this, and the remainder is unexplained. The DNA was the basis for D and trimming; V, J and clone size are from that table. The table for this sample lists 130,000 to 150,000 clones; 89% of them were counted only once. Of the sample, around 4.9% falls within the top ten clones.

What the research found in general, with its limitations: In the small 56-69-year group, the increase in depth fell short of significance, most likely because of low power. The whole spike protein was spanned by vaccine-associated CD4 TCRs, and dominant responses were seen in regions 160-218 and 743-854. Participants were mostly white British and included more females than males, and it was suggested by the authors that clonal diversity may have been underestimated. Nearly half of unique spike-specific TCRs reportedly recognized epitopes outside regions mutated in the B.1.351 and B.1.1.7 variants. After two AZD1222 doses, both the breadth and the depth of spike-specific TCRs were significantly higher than at day 0 and than in MenACWY recipients. Because no samples from the day 14 peak response were available, repertoires could be characterized only after the peak T cell response. Conclusions about previously exposed vaccinees were limited because only a handful of AZD1222 recipients were SARS-CoV-2 seropositive at baseline.

For this chain, trimming is 5 bases at the V end and 3 bases at the J end, and the number of junction bases without a gene match is 5. The CDR1 and CDR2 encoded by the germline V gene are SGHNT and YENEEA. Measured from the cysteine to the phenylalanine, the CDR3 is 15 residues long. Of the read, only the CDR3 DNA is kept; its 45 bases are in frame from base 1. This receptor chain uses TRBV11-3 and TRBJ2-1, with 9 middle bases fitting TRBD2. This clonotype was obtained from an adult in good health. The specimen comprised peripheral blood, sampled on day 0 of AZD1222 vaccination. The CDR3 reads as follows: CASSPGTSYYNEQFF. DNA sequence: TGTGCCAGCAGCCCGGGGACTAGCTACTACAATGAGCAGTTCTTC.